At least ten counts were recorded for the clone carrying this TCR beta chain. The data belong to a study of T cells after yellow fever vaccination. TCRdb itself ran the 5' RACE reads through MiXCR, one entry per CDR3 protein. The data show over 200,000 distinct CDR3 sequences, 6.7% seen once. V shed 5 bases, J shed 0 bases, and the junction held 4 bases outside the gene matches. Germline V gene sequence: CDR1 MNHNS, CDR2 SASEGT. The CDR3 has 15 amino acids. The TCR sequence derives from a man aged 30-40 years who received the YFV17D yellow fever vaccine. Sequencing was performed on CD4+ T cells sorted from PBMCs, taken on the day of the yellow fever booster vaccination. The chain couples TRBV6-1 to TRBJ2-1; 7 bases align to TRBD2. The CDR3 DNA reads TGTGCCAGCAGTAGAGCGGGACCCTCCTACAATGAGCAGTTCTTC. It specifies CASSRAGPSYNEQFF.